These 27 T cell receptor beta chains share one sample of origin, sequenced in a study of shared clonotypes between healthy human individuals. Clones were sequenced by immunoSEQ multiplex PCR, and TCRdb holds only the in-frame ones, with some missing. The sample contains over a million clones, approximately 97% of which appear only once. The specimen sequenced was naive CD4+ T cells sorted from blood. Noted subset: CD45RA+ positively selected. Every receptor here comes from a young man in good health.

CDR3 amino acids: CASSSAVLAGKSTDTQYF. DNA of the CDR3: TGTGCCAGCAGCTCTGCCGTACTAGCGGGAAAGAGTACAGATACGCAGTATTTT. The V gene is TRBV7-9, the J gene TRBJ2-3; TRBD2 agrees at 10 bases. The CDR3 is 18 residues long. CDR1 is SEHNR and CDR2 is FQNEAQ in the germline V gene (reference sequence). The ends lost 4 bases at V and 3 bases at J; junction bases unmatched: 13.

The chain links TRBV2 to TRBJ2-7; the match to TRBD2 covers 8 bases. Germline-derived CDR1 and CDR2 are SNHLY and FYNNEI. Trimming cost V 10 bases and J 6 bases; bases outside gene matches: 14. This CDR3 is built from 14 residues. In DNA form, the CDR3 reads TGTGCCACCCTCGGATACGGCGGGAGGTTCGAGCAGTACTTC. It codes for CATLGYGGRFEQYF.

As to this clone: The same CDR3 can be traced to other DNA sequences in this sample. The chain links TRBV18 to TRBJ2-7; D unclear. This CDR3 spans 12 amino acids. Looked up from germline, CDR1 is KGHSH and CDR2 is LQKENI. The V end was cut by 3 bases, the J end by 3 bases, with 6 bases between. Here the CDR3 DNA reads TGTGCCAGCTCACCGTCTGACTACGAGCAGTACTTC. Translated: CASSPSDYEQYF. The entire variable domain, with the rest obtained from reference TRBV18 and TRBJ2-7, is as follows: NAGVMQNPRHLVRRRGQEARLRCSPMKGHSHVYWYRQLPEEGLKFMVYLQKENIIDESGMPKERFSAEFPKEGPSILRIQQVVRGDSAAYFCASSPSDYEQYFGPGTRLTVT.

Of note for this clone: The sample holds other DNA sequences that translate to the same CDR3. The chain employs TRBV28 and TRBJ2-7, with D tentatively TRBD1 (5 bases). The V end was cut by 7 bases, the J end by 4 bases, with 14 bases between. The germline V gene encodes CDR1 MDHEN and CDR2 SYDVKM. The CDR3 is 13 residues long. The CDR3 nucleotides read TGTGCCAGCACCCGGCCCCCAGGGTACGAGCAGTACTTC. Protein: CASTRPPGYEQYF.

The J gene is TRBJ2-1, the V gene TRBV5-4; perhaps TRBD2 as D (6 bases). CDR1 and CDR2 (germline): SGHNT, YYREEE (reference sequence). Between the trimmed V and J ends, which lost 2 bases and 2 bases, there was a span of 17 bases. This CDR3 spans 17 amino acids. Here the CDR3 DNA reads TGTGCCAGCAGCTTCCCTACTGGGGGGAGAGCCTACAATGAGCAGTTCTTC. As protein: CASSFPTGGRAYNEQFF.

The chain combines TRBV29-1 with TRBJ2-1; 7 bases are shared with TRBD2. Looked up from germline, CDR1 is SQVTM and CDR2 is ANQGSEA. V gave up 7 bases and J gave up 4 bases; unmatched junction bases: 13. The CDR3 contains 15 residues. CDR3 sequence (DNA): TGCAGCGCCTGGGGCGCGGGAGAGATGTACAATGAGCAGTTCTTC. Translating it yields CSAWGAGEMYNEQFF.

This clone appeared a single time. The chain links TRBV28 to TRBJ1-4; D is undetermined. Germline lookup yields CDR1 MDHEN and CDR2 SYDVKM. This CDR3 comprises 13 residues. Trimming shortened V by 8 bases and J by 8 bases, and 15 bases separated the two germline ends. Here the CDR3 reads CASLGFGREKLFF. CDR3 nucleotide sequence: TGTGCCAGCCTCGGGTTTGGGCGGGAAAAACTGTTTTTT.

Sample share makes this clone large. The rearrangement joins TRBV14 to TRBJ1-5; D may be TRBD1 (5 bases). Germline values: CDR1 SGHDN, CDR2 FVKESK. V shed 3 bases and J shed 7 bases, with 10 bases lying between them. The length of the CDR3 is 13 residues. This chain's CDR3 is CASSHSGLQPQHF. The DNA for the CDR3 is TGTGCCAGCAGCCATTCAGGGTTGCAGCCCCAGCATTTT.

The V call is TRBV7-9, the J call TRBJ2-1, with 8 bases aligning to TRBD2. Germline V gene sequence: CDR1 SEHNR, CDR2 FQNEAQ (reference sequence). The V gene end was trimmed by 2 bases and the J gene end by 10 bases; junction bases not matched to a gene: 13. The length of the CDR3 is 16 residues. The CDR3 DNA is TGTGCCAGCAGCTTATGGTCCAGCCTCCGGGGGGGGGAGCAGTTCTTC. Translated: CASSLWSSLRGGEQFF.

The chain links TRBV21-1 to TRBJ1-5. TRBV21-1 is listed as a pseudogene. There are 14 residues in the CDR3. CDR3 in amino acids: CASCGNAPTQPQHF. In DNA form, the CDR3 reads TGTGCCAGCTGTGGGAATGCTCCTACTCAGCCCCAGCATTTT.

The chain is built from TRBV6-4 and TRBJ2-3, with D maybe TRBD1 (6 bases). The CDR3 totals 13 residues. Trimming shortened V by 6 bases and J by 5 bases, and 12 bases separated the two germline ends. The germline V gene encodes CDR1 MRHNA and CDR2 SNTAGT. The CDR3 bases are TGTGCCAGCAGCAGGGGTTTTGGAGATACGCAGTATTTT. Translation gives CASSRGFGDTQYF.

V and J are TRBV5-5 and TRBJ2-7, with D perhaps TRBD1 (6 bases). V lost 4 bases and J 3 bases, leaving 17 bases between the germline ends. This CDR3 is built from 15 residues. Germline V gene data show CDR1 as SGHKS and CDR2 as YYEKEE (reference sequence). The CDR3 bases are TGTGCCAGCAGCCTCGTTCAGGGGAATCGCTACGAGCAGTACTTC. Translated, it gives CASSLVQGNRYEQYF.

This rearrangement joins TRBV10-1 to TRBJ2-7; a weak D match, TRBD1 (5 bases). This CDR3 has 13 residues. Germline loops: CDR1 WNHNN, CDR2 SYGVQD (reference sequence). V was shortened by 4 bases and J by 6 bases, with 13 bases between the two germline ends. In nucleotides, the CDR3 is TGCGCCAGCAGTGGACAAAAAAGGGGCGAGCAGTACTTC. As protein: CASSGQKRGEQYF.

The chain employs TRBV28 and TRBJ2-1; unclear D gene. This CDR3 has 11 amino acids. V dropped 0 bases and J dropped 10 bases, with 4 bases sitting between them. Germline-derived CDR1 and CDR2 are MDHEN and SYDVKM. The CDR3: CASSLWYEQFF. The CDR3 coding sequence is TGTGCCAGCAGTTTATGGTACGAGCAGTTCTTC.

The count of this clone is one. The rearrangement joins TRBV5-6 to TRBJ2-7; D unclear. CDR3 length: 14 amino acids. Germline V lookup: CDR1 SGHDT, CDR2 YYEEEE. Deletions cut 4 bases from V and 7 bases from J, with 18 bases between. CDR3 amino acids: CASSPTDPLGEQYF. The DNA of the CDR3 is TGTGCCAGCAGCCCCACGGACCCTCTTGGGGAGCAGTACTTC.

CDR3 nucleotides: TGTGCCAGCAGTTTACCCTGGGACATCTCCTACGAGCAGTACTTC. Translated, it gives CASSLPWDISYEQYF. The rearrangement links TRBV28 to TRBJ2-7, with D possibly being TRBD1 (6 bases). Germline CDR1 reads MDHEN; CDR2 reads SYDVKM. Trimming shortened V by 2 bases and J by 0 bases, and 11 bases separated the two germline ends. The CDR3 totals 15 residues.

On this clone: Other DNA variants within this sample encode the same CDR3. The chain uses TRBV30 and TRBJ2-1; no reliable D call. Per the germline V gene, CDR1 is GTSNPN and CDR2 is SVGIG (reference sequence). This CDR3 contains 13 residues. Trimming left V 0 bases short and J 5 bases short, with 8 bases between. CDR3 protein: CAWSVRRDNEQFF. CDR3 DNA: TGTGCCTGGAGTGTACGCCGGGACAATGAGCAGTTCTTC.

The chain has TRBV28 and TRBJ2-7, with TRBD1 identical over 7 bases. Looked up from germline, CDR1 is MDHEN and CDR2 is SYDVKM. With V trimmed by 11 bases and J by 4 bases, 8 bases remained unmatched. The CDR3 runs 12 residues. CDR3 loop: CASRDRYYEQYF. In DNA, the CDR3 is TGTGCCTCTAGGGACAGATATTACGAGCAGTACTTC.

The V gene is TRBV9, the J gene TRBJ2-1; TRBD2 agrees at 11 bases. The CDR3 is 15 residues long. From germline, CDR1 is SGDLS and CDR2 YYNGEE. V was pared by 3 bases and J by 7 bases, with 6 bases of the junction left unmatched. The CDR3, as DNA: TGTGCCAGCAGCGGGACTAGCGGGTTTGAAAATGAGCAGTTCTTC. Encoded protein: CASSGTSGFENEQFF.

V is TRBV9 and J is TRBJ2-2; 9 nucleotides line up with TRBD1. Germline V CDR1 and CDR2: SGDLS, YYNGEE. The V and J ends lost 1 base and 4 bases, in that order; junction bases with no gene match: 8. The CDR3 is made up of 17 amino acids. The DNA of the CDR3 is TGTGCCAGCAGCGTATTTCCGGGACAGGGTTTCACCGGGGAGCTGTTTTTT. Protein: CASSVFPGQGFTGELFF.

The chain couples TRBV19 to TRBJ2-3, with TRBD2 matching over 13 bases. The trim removed 10 bases at V and 5 bases at J, leaving 9 bases unmatched. Germline lookup yields CDR1 LNHDA and CDR2 SQIVND (reference sequence). The CDR3 is 15 amino acids. The CDR3 reads CATRRGLAGKDTQYF. The CDR3 DNA reads TGTGCCACCCGGAGGGGACTAGCGGGGAAAGATACGCAGTATTTT.

In DNA, the CDR3 is TGTGCCAGCAGCTCACAGGGAGGGGACACTGAAGCTTTCTTT. It yields the protein CASSSQGGDTEAFF. The chain recombines TRBV2 with TRBJ1-1; the D gene is possibly TRBD1 (6 bases). Germline-derived CDR1 and CDR2 are SNHLY and FYNNEI. This CDR3 has 14 residues. Trimming removed 6 bases at V and 3 bases at J, with 14 bases between.

The chain joins TRBV6-5 to TRBJ1-5; D remains ambiguous. The CDR3 length is 13 residues. V was trimmed by 1 base and J by 4 bases, leaving 5 bases between them. The V gene's germline CDR1 is MNHEY and CDR2 SVGAGI. The CDR3 spells CASSYWENQPQHF. In DNA form, the CDR3 reads TGTGCCAGCAGTTACTGGGAGAATCAGCCCCAGCATTTT.

The chain carries TRBV5-4 and TRBJ2-5; TRBD2 might be the D (6 bases). CDR3 length: 15 amino acids. Trimming took off 2 bases at V and 5 bases at J, with 16 bases between the two ends. CDR1 is SGHNT and CDR2 is YYREEE in the germline V gene (reference sequence). CDR3 in amino acids: CASSLAAVRGETQYF. In DNA, the CDR3 is TGTGCCAGCAGCTTAGCAGCTGTACGGGGGGAGACCCAGTACTTC. Looking up the rest from reference TRBV5-4 and TRBJ2-5 gives the full variable domain: ETGVTQSPTHLIKTRGQQVTLRCSSQSGHNTVSWYQQALGQGPQFIFQYYREEENGRGNFPPRFSGLQFPNYSSELNVNALELDDSALYLCASSLAAVRGETQYFGPGTRLLVL.

The chain employs TRBV11-2 and TRBJ1-2; 7 bases map to TRBD1. The CDR3 is made up of 14 amino acids. Germline CDR1 is SGHAT and CDR2 is FQNNGV. The V segment lost 5 bases and the J segment 8 bases; nucleotides outside the gene matches: 11. The CDR3 protein is CASSNRDRIAGYTF. The CDR3 DNA follows: TGTGCCAGCAGCAACCGGGACAGAATTGCGGGCTACACCTTC. Looking up the rest from reference TRBV11-2 and TRBJ1-2 gives the full variable domain: EAGVAQSPRYKIIEKRQSVAFWCNPISGHATLYWYQQILGQGPKLLIQFQNNGVVDDSQLPKDRFSAERLKGVDSTLKIQPAKLEDSAVYLCASSNRDRIAGYTFGSGTRLTVV.

The gene calls are TRBV28 and TRBJ2-3; weak D call: TRBD2 (6 bases). The CDR3 loop spans 16 amino acids. The V end was cut by 6 bases, the J end by 2 bases, with 18 bases between. The germline CDR1 and CDR2 sequences are MDHEN and SYDVKM. The CDR3 coding sequence is TGTGCCAGCAGCCCCTCCCACAGGAGGGTCACAGATACGCAGTATTTT. This gives the protein CASSPSHRRVTDTQYF.

This rearrangement joins TRBV7-9 to TRBJ2-1; 9 bases are shared with TRBD2. The germline CDR1 and CDR2 sequences are SEHNR and FQNEAQ (reference sequence). This CDR3 has 15 amino acids. With 1 base clipped from V and 9 bases from J, the junction kept 7 bases outside the gene matches. CDR3 region: CASSLGTSVVGEQFF. The CDR3 DNA sequence: TGTGCCAGCAGCTTAGGGACTAGCGTGGTTGGTGAGCAGTTCTTC. The whole variable domain, remainder taken from reference TRBV7-9 and TRBJ2-1, is DTGVSQNPRHKITKRGQNVTFRCDPISEHNRLYWYRQTLGQGPEFLTYFQNEAQLEKSRLLSDRFSAERPKGSFSTLEIQRTEQGDSAMYLCASSLGTSVVGEQFFGPGTRLTVL.